The 4 T cell receptor beta chains presented below share a single source sample, sequenced in a study of cytomegalovirus exposure and HLA in healthy donors. PCR employed 60 Vbeta and 13 Jbeta primers. Produced via immunoSEQ multiplex PCR; TCRdb's table is partial and in-frame only. The sample has about 190,000 clones, 85% to 90% seen once. Sample: PBMCs. These receptor sequences come from a woman aged 18-29 years in good health and CMV-seronegative.

This clone was detected a few times. The chain has TRBV6-6 and TRBJ2-7; D is ambiguous. Trimming took off 6 bases at V and 7 bases at J, with 19 bases between the two ends. Germline V CDR1 and CDR2: MNHNY, SVGAGI (reference sequence). CDR3 length: 14 amino acids. CDR3 region: CASSSPAAFWEQYF. CDR3 coding DNA: TGTGCCAGCAGCAGTCCCGCCGCCTTTTGGGAGCAGTACTTC.

On this clone itself: The same CDR3 is also encoded by other DNA sequences in this sample. The chain carries TRBV7-9 and TRBJ1-1; D is unresolved. CDR3 length: 14 amino acids. Deletions cut 1 base from V and 1 base from J, with 7 bases between. Germline V gene lookup returns CDR1 SEHNR and CDR2 FQNEAQ (reference sequence). The CDR3 region has the DNA TGTGCCAGCAGCTTAGTCGAGGGGAACACTGAAGCTTTCTTT. Its translation is CASSLVEGNTEAFF. Variable domain in full (rest from reference TRBV7-9 and TRBJ1-1): DTGVSQNPRHKITKRGQNVTFRCDPISEHNRLYWYRQTLGQGPEFLTYFQNEAQLEKSRLLSDRFSAERPKGSFSTLEIQRTEQGDSAMYLCASSLVEGNTEAFFGQGTRLTVV.

The chain carries TRBV30 and TRBJ1-6; no clear D. Trimming stripped 4 bases from V and 9 bases from J, with 13 bases between. The CDR3 spans 13 residues. CDR1 is GTSNPN and CDR2 is SVGIG in the germline V gene (reference sequence). CDR3 region: CAWTRSVGSPLHF. The CDR3 DNA follows: TGTGCCTGGACGAGGTCCGTGGGTTCACCCCTCCACTTT.

The chain is built from TRBV28 and TRBJ2-5; weak D call: TRBD1 (5 bases). Per germline, CDR1 MDHEN and CDR2 SYDVKM. The germline V and J ends were trimmed by 8 bases and 5 bases, with 12 bases remaining between them. CDR3 length: 12 amino acids. The CDR3 DNA is TGTGCCAGCGTTTCTGCAGGGGAGACCCAGTACTTC. The encoded protein is CASVSAGETQYF.